This T cell receptor beta chain was recorded in a study of shared clonotypes between healthy human individuals. Study in general: Three CD4 naive, three CD4 memory, two CD8 naive and one CD8 memory plate were used per donor.

Details on this clone: What it binds is not known.

V was clipped by 8 bases and J by 4 bases; unmatched bases: 2. Germline CDR1 and CDR2: MGHRA and YSYEKL. The CDR3 has 13 amino acids. Regarding the study as a whole: What naive subsets generally showed was a larger estimated richness than memory subsets showed.

TCRdb keeps only in-frame clones here, not all; method: immunoSEQ multiplex PCR. Here the sample spans hundreds of thousands of clones, around 96% being singletons. In the naive CD8 group, cells lacked CD45RO and were positively selected for CCR7, so terminally differentiated effector memory CD45RA+ cells were left out. The source material was naive CD8+ T cells sorted from blood. The TCR originated in a woman in her 30s in good health. The chain recombines TRBV4-1 with TRBJ2-2; 9 nucleotides agree with TRBD2. This CDR3 is CASGREGTGELFF. In nucleotides, the CDR3 is TGCGCCAGCGGGCGGGAGGGCACCGGGGAGCTGTTTTTT.